This TCR beta chain appears in the sequencing data of a study of identical twins. One entry per CDR3 protein results from TCRdb running MiXCR on the 5' RACE reads. The table includes hundreds of thousands of distinct CDR3 sequences, approximately 7.8% detected once. The sample holds a few counts of this clonotype. Germline V gene lookup returns CDR1 LGHDT and CDR2 YNNKEL (reference sequence). Deletions cut 0 bases from V and 7 bases from J, with 13 bases between. This CDR3 spans 16 amino acids. These data were also filed under a second study, of yellow fever vaccine responses in identical twins.

The chain has TRBV3-1 and TRBJ1-6; D is perhaps TRBD1 (5 bases). The TCR sequence derives from a woman aged 18-29 years in good health. Input material: CD8+ T cells sorted from blood. The CDR3 is CASSQDGAVGNSPLHF. The DNA of the CDR3 is TGTGCCAGCAGCCAAGATGGGGCAGTGGGGAATTCACCCCTCCACTTT.